Listed below are T cell receptor beta chains from one sample, sequenced in a study of identical twins. TCRdb redid the calling of the 5' RACE reads with MiXCR, one entry per CDR3 protein. This sample yields roughly 700,000 distinct CDR3 sequences, of which 8.5% to 9% are seen a single time; 0.8% to 1% belongs to the top ten. The sample was also linked to a second study, of yellow fever vaccine responses in identical twins.

Sequenced material: PBMCs. These receptors were collected from a woman younger than 30 in good health. Both conserved end residues are part of each CDR3. Fields, in order: CDR3 protein, CDR3 DNA, V gene, D gene, J gene, clone size. The D gene is left open where the match is weak. The size entry is marked missing in some rows and otherwise reads once, few, many or a size class.

cdr3_aa: CSAVGGLAGFIDTQYF
cdr3_nt: TGCAGTGCTGTAGGGGGCCTAGCGGGGTTTATCGATACGCAGTATTTT
v_call: TRBV20-1
d_call: TRBD2
j_call: TRBJ2-3
clone_size: many

cdr3_aa: CASSLPGSGTDTQYF
cdr3_nt: TGTGCCAGCAGTCTGCCGGGTAGTGGCACAGATACGCAGTATTTT
v_call: TRBV27
d_call: NA
j_call: TRBJ2-3
clone_size: few

cdr3_aa: CASSQGLAGGWRGNEQFF
cdr3_nt: TGTGCCAGCAGCCAGGGTCTAGCGGGAGGTTGGCGGGGCAATGAGCAGTTCTTC
v_call: TRBV14
d_call: TRBD2
j_call: TRBJ2-1
clone_size: NA

cdr3_aa: CASSLTGPTGELFF
cdr3_nt: TGCGCCAGCAGCTTGACAGGTCCCACCGGGGAGCTGTTTTTT
v_call: TRBV5-1
d_call: NA
j_call: TRBJ2-2
clone_size: NA

cdr3_aa: CASSLEVMGGEQYF
cdr3_nt: TGTGCCAGCAGCTTAGAGGTGATGGGTGGCGAGCAGTACTTC
v_call: TRBV7-2
d_call: NA
j_call: TRBJ2-7
clone_size: many

cdr3_aa: CSVYGEDNEKLFF
cdr3_nt: TGCAGTGTTTACGGGGAGGATAATGAAAAACTGTTTTTT
v_call: TRBV20-1
d_call: NA
j_call: TRBJ1-4
clone_size: NA

cdr3_aa: CASRAGTGNYEQYF
cdr3_nt: TGTGCCAGCAGGGCCGGGACAGGGAACTACGAGCAGTACTTC
v_call: TRBV12-3/TRBV12-4
d_call: TRBD1
j_call: TRBJ2-7
clone_size: many

cdr3_aa: CASSFGENTEAFF
cdr3_nt: TGCGCCAGCAGCTTTGGTGAGAACACTGAAGCTTTCTTT
v_call: TRBV5-1
d_call: NA
j_call: TRBJ1-1
clone_size: NA

cdr3_aa: CASSLGLGPRAKSSTDTQYF
cdr3_nt: TGTGCCAGCAGCTTGGGGCTCGGGCCTCGCGCGAAGTCTAGCACAGATACGCAGTATTTT
v_call: TRBV5-4
d_call: NA
j_call: TRBJ2-3
clone_size: NA

cdr3_aa: CASRRQDLAGELFF
cdr3_nt: TGTGCCAGCAGGAGACAGGACCTCGCCGGGGAGCTGTTTTTT
v_call: TRBV6-1
d_call: NA
j_call: TRBJ2-2
clone_size: few

cdr3_aa: CTSSQDWGRDRGLYEQYF
cdr3_nt: TGCACCAGCAGCCAAGATTGGGGCCGGGACAGGGGGCTCTACGAGCAGTACTTC
v_call: TRBV1
d_call: NA
j_call: TRBJ2-7
clone_size: NA

cdr3_aa: CASSLRGNGETQYF
cdr3_nt: TGTGCCAGCAGCTTACGGGGGAACGGGGAGACCCAGTACTTC
v_call: TRBV7-2
d_call: NA
j_call: TRBJ2-5
clone_size: NA

cdr3_aa: CASSEGPPLTGPTYEQYF
cdr3_nt: TGTGCCAGCAGTGAAGGCCCCCCGTTAACAGGGCCCACCTACGAGCAGTACTTC
v_call: TRBV2
d_call: NA
j_call: TRBJ2-7
clone_size: NA

cdr3_aa: CASSQDFGETQYF
cdr3_nt: TGCGCCAGCAGCCAAGATTTCGGGGAGACCCAGTACTTC
v_call: TRBV4-3
d_call: NA
j_call: TRBJ2-5
clone_size: NA

cdr3_aa: CASTQGDEQYF
cdr3_nt: TGTGCCAGCACCCAGGGGGACGAGCAGTACTTC
v_call: TRBV12-3/TRBV12-4
d_call: TRBD1
j_call: TRBJ2-7
clone_size: NA

cdr3_aa: CASTFYRTSDYNEQFF
cdr3_nt: TGTGCCAGCACTTTCTACAGGACTAGCGACTACAATGAGCAGTTCTTC
v_call: TRBV5-6
d_call: TRBD2
j_call: TRBJ2-1
clone_size: NA

cdr3_aa: CASSLQVTSGKKDEQFF
cdr3_nt: TGTGCCAGCAGCCTGCAAGTGACTAGCGGGAAAAAGGATGAGCAGTTCTTC
v_call: TRBV11-2
d_call: TRBD2
j_call: TRBJ2-1
clone_size: many

cdr3_aa: CATLRDTQYF
cdr3_nt: TGTGCCACCCTTAGAGATACGCAGTATTTT
v_call: TRBV7-9
d_call: NA
j_call: TRBJ2-3
clone_size: few

cdr3_aa: CASSHNEEETQYF
cdr3_nt: TGCGCCAGCAGCCACAATGAAGAAGAGACCCAGTACTTC
v_call: TRBV4-1
d_call: NA
j_call: TRBJ2-5
clone_size: few

cdr3_aa: CASRDGDRGYEQYF
cdr3_nt: TGTGCCAGCAGGGACGGGGACAGGGGCTACGAGCAGTACTTC
v_call: TRBV7-9
d_call: TRBD1
j_call: TRBJ2-7
clone_size: many

cdr3_aa: CASSRRTSGRNEQFF
cdr3_nt: TGTGCCAGCAGCAGAAGGACTAGCGGGAGAAATGAGCAGTTCTTC
v_call: TRBV6-2/TRBV6-3
d_call: TRBD2
j_call: TRBJ2-1
clone_size: NA

cdr3_aa: CASSPGTSGGELFF
cdr3_nt: TGTGCCAGCAGCCCCGGGACTAGTGGCGGGGAGCTGTTTTTT
v_call: TRBV7-3
d_call: TRBD2
j_call: TRBJ2-2
clone_size: many

cdr3_aa: CASSYSSGRAEQFF
cdr3_nt: TGTGCCAGCAGTTACAGTTCGGGGAGGGCTGAGCAGTTCTTC
v_call: TRBV6-5
d_call: TRBD2
j_call: TRBJ2-1
clone_size: NA

cdr3_aa: CSARAPGGNIQYF
cdr3_nt: TGCAGCGCTAGGGCCCCCGGAGGTAACATTCAGTACTTC
v_call: TRBV29-1
d_call: NA
j_call: TRBJ2-4
clone_size: few

cdr3_aa: CSARSPTGDPSKPQHF
cdr3_nt: TGCAGTGCTAGATCACCGACAGGGGACCCCTCTAAGCCCCAGCATTTT
v_call: TRBV20-1
d_call: TRBD1
j_call: TRBJ1-5
clone_size: NA

cdr3_aa: CASSPHTDIIGTQYF
cdr3_nt: TGTGCCAGCAGTCCCCATACCGACATCATTGGGACCCAGTACTTC
v_call: TRBV28
d_call: NA
j_call: TRBJ2-5
clone_size: many

cdr3_aa: CASRGGLRETLETQYF
cdr3_nt: TGTGCCAGCAGAGGGGGACTCCGAGAGACATTAGAGACCCAGTACTTC
v_call: TRBV2
d_call: NA
j_call: TRBJ2-5
clone_size: few

cdr3_aa: CASSPSGLADHEQYF
cdr3_nt: TGCGCCAGCAGCCCCTCAGGACTAGCGGACCACGAGCAGTACTTC
v_call: TRBV4-3
d_call: TRBD2
j_call: TRBJ2-7
clone_size: NA

cdr3_aa: CASRGDYSNQPQHF
cdr3_nt: TGTGCCAGCAGGGGGGATTATAGCAATCAGCCCCAGCATTTT
v_call: TRBV6-2/TRBV6-3
d_call: NA
j_call: TRBJ1-5
clone_size: few

cdr3_aa: CASSEQPNRVETQYF
cdr3_nt: TGTGCCAGCAGTGAACAACCTAATAGGGTAGAGACCCAGTACTTC
v_call: TRBV2
d_call: NA
j_call: TRBJ2-5
clone_size: NA

cdr3_aa: CAISGLQKIRPPSYNEQFF
cdr3_nt: TGTGCCATCAGTGGACTACAGAAGATACGACCTCCGAGCTACAATGAGCAGTTCTTC
v_call: TRBV10-3
d_call: NA
j_call: TRBJ2-1
clone_size: NA

cdr3_aa: CSFGQGRKDTQYF
cdr3_nt: TGCAGTTTCGGACAGGGGCGTAAAGATACGCAGTATTTT
v_call: TRBV20-1
d_call: TRBD1
j_call: TRBJ2-3
clone_size: few

cdr3_aa: CASTRSGIGGIGSGANVLTF
cdr3_nt: TGCGCCAGCACCCGGAGTGGTATAGGGGGCATTGGCTCTGGGGCCAACGTCCTGACTTTC
v_call: TRBV5-1
d_call: TRBD1
j_call: TRBJ2-6
clone_size: NA

cdr3_aa: CATSRDRGRYNEQFF
cdr3_nt: TGTGCCACCAGCAGAGATCGGGGCAGATACAATGAGCAGTTCTTC
v_call: TRBV15
d_call: NA
j_call: TRBJ2-1
clone_size: NA

cdr3_aa: CGSTGASYEQYF
cdr3_nt: TGTGGTTCCACAGGTGCCTCCTACGAGCAGTACTTC
v_call: TRBV28
d_call: NA
j_call: TRBJ2-7
clone_size: NA

cdr3_aa: CASSWPISGGGRSEQYF
cdr3_nt: TGCGCCAGCAGCTGGCCAATATCAGGGGGCGGAAGAAGCGAGCAGTACTTC
v_call: TRBV5-1
d_call: TRBD1
j_call: TRBJ2-7
clone_size: few

cdr3_aa: CSPRGPTETQYF
cdr3_nt: TGCAGCCCTAGGGGGCCCACCGAGACCCAGTACTTC
v_call: TRBV29-1
d_call: TRBD1
j_call: TRBJ2-5
clone_size: many

cdr3_aa: CASSLAEAFF
cdr3_nt: TGCGCCAGCAGCTTGGCCGAAGCTTTCTTT
v_call: TRBV5-1
d_call: NA
j_call: TRBJ1-1
clone_size: many

cdr3_aa: CASSDPGTSKEQFF
cdr3_nt: TGTGCCAGCAGTGATCCCGGGACTTCAAAGGAGCAGTTCTTC
v_call: TRBV25-1
d_call: NA
j_call: TRBJ2-1
clone_size: NA

cdr3_aa: CASSYRGPPYEQYF
cdr3_nt: TGTGCCAGCAGCTACAGGGGGCCTCCCTACGAGCAGTACTTC
v_call: TRBV28
d_call: TRBD1
j_call: TRBJ2-7
clone_size: few

cdr3_aa: CASTWGEQTDTQYF
cdr3_nt: TGTGCCAGCACCTGGGGGGAGCAAACAGATACGCAGTATTTT
v_call: TRBV3-1
d_call: NA
j_call: TRBJ2-3
clone_size: few

cdr3_aa: CASSPPEAGRTDTQYF
cdr3_nt: TGTGCCAGCAGCCCCCCGGAAGCGGGACGAACAGATACGCAGTATTTT
v_call: TRBV6-2/TRBV6-3
d_call: TRBD2
j_call: TRBJ2-3
clone_size: few

cdr3_aa: CASSVGDSSYEQYF
cdr3_nt: TGTGCCAGCAGCGTAGGGGACAGTTCCTACGAGCAGTACTTC
v_call: TRBV7-9
d_call: TRBD1
j_call: TRBJ2-7
clone_size: NA

cdr3_aa: CASSFGQRHYEQYF
cdr3_nt: TGCGCCAGCAGCTTTGGACAGCGACACTACGAGCAGTACTTC
v_call: TRBV5-1
d_call: NA
j_call: TRBJ2-7
clone_size: many

cdr3_aa: CSARDPGVAFF
cdr3_nt: TGCAGTGCTAGAGATCCCGGGGTAGCTTTCTTT
v_call: TRBV20-1
d_call: NA
j_call: TRBJ1-1
clone_size: NA

cdr3_aa: CASSFFPSGRWSYEQYF
cdr3_nt: TGTGCCAGCAGTTTTTTCCCTAGCGGGAGATGGAGCTACGAGCAGTACTTT
v_call: TRBV28
d_call: TRBD2
j_call: TRBJ2-7
clone_size: NA

cdr3_aa: CASSIMYNEQFF
cdr3_nt: TGTGCCAGCAGCATAATGTACAATGAGCAGTTCTTC
v_call: TRBV7-9
d_call: NA
j_call: TRBJ2-1
clone_size: NA

cdr3_aa: CASTGDRGSDYEQYF
cdr3_nt: TGTGCCAGCACGGGGGACAGGGGGTCCGACTACGAGCAGTACTTC
v_call: TRBV2
d_call: TRBD1
j_call: TRBJ2-7
clone_size: NA

cdr3_aa: CASSNPLAGGPRYEQFF
cdr3_nt: TGTGCCAGCAGCAACCCTCTAGCGGGAGGGCCTAGATATGAGCAGTTCTTC
v_call: TRBV6-2/TRBV6-3
d_call: TRBD2
j_call: TRBJ2-1
clone_size: NA

cdr3_aa: CASSIVAGGHEQFF
cdr3_nt: TGTGCCAGTAGTATAGTGGCAGGGGGTCATGAGCAGTTCTTC
v_call: TRBV19
d_call: TRBD1
j_call: TRBJ2-1
clone_size: NA

cdr3_aa: CASSFRAGPHRYTDTQYF
cdr3_nt: TGTGCCAGCAGTTTTAGGGCAGGACCCCATCGTTACACAGATACGCAGTATTTT
v_call: TRBV12-3/TRBV12-4
d_call: NA
j_call: TRBJ2-3
clone_size: few

cdr3_aa: CATTGVGGIQYF
cdr3_nt: TGTGCCACTACAGGGGTGGGAGGCATTCAGTACTTC
v_call: TRBV2
d_call: NA
j_call: TRBJ2-4
clone_size: few

cdr3_aa: CASSEETSGYNEQFF
cdr3_nt: TGTGCCAGCAGTGAAGAAACTAGCGGTTACAATGAGCAGTTCTTC
v_call: TRBV6-1
d_call: TRBD2
j_call: TRBJ2-1
clone_size: once

cdr3_aa: CASSFAESKNIQYF
cdr3_nt: TGCGCCAGCAGCTTTGCGGAGTCCAAAAACATTCAGTACTTC
v_call: TRBV5-1
d_call: NA
j_call: TRBJ2-4
clone_size: many

cdr3_aa: CASSPPFVDTQYF
cdr3_nt: TGCGCCAGCAGCCCACCTTTTGTAGATACGCAGTATTTT
v_call: TRBV5-1
d_call: NA
j_call: TRBJ2-3
clone_size: few

cdr3_aa: CASGESWNTEAFF
cdr3_nt: TGTGCCAGCGGCGAGAGTTGGAACACTGAAGCTTTCTTT
v_call: TRBV6-4
d_call: NA
j_call: TRBJ1-1
clone_size: NA

cdr3_aa: CASSQSGTPNYEQYF
cdr3_nt: TGCGCCAGCAGCCAATCCGGGACACCTAACTACGAGCAGTACTTC
v_call: TRBV4-3
d_call: NA
j_call: TRBJ2-7
clone_size: NA

cdr3_aa: CSVMLEKKVTDTQYF
cdr3_nt: TGCAGCGTTATGCTGGAGAAGAAAGTGACAGATACGCAGTATTTT
v_call: TRBV29-1
d_call: NA
j_call: TRBJ2-3
clone_size: many

cdr3_aa: CATSDFWGRDQETQYF
cdr3_nt: TGTGCCACCAGTGATTTCTGGGGCCGAGACCAAGAGACCCAGTACTTC
v_call: TRBV24-1
d_call: NA
j_call: TRBJ2-5
clone_size: few